The 25 T cell receptor beta chains in this list originate from one sample, sequenced in a study of cytomegalovirus exposure and HLA in healthy donors. PCR involved 60 Vbeta and 13 Jbeta primers. Using immunoSEQ multiplex PCR, the repertoire was profiled, and TCRdb retains in-frame clones only, with some absent. The table lists 150,000 to 200,000 clones, about 80% of them singletons. The specimen was PBMCs. The receptors come from a woman aged 30 to 39 in good health and CMV-seronegative.

This chain joins TRBV10-3 and TRBJ2-1; a weak D match, TRBD2 (6 bases). The CDR3 covers 15 residues. Germline CDR1 ENHRY, CDR2 SYGVKD. V was pared by 1 base and J by 0 bases, with 7 bases between. The DNA of the CDR3 is TGTGCCATCAGTGAGTTGCGGGGCTCCTACAATGAGCAGTTCTTC. Translation: CAISELRGSYNEQFF.

The genes are TRBV2 and TRBJ1-2; possible D gene TRBD1, 5 bases. CDR3 length equals 14 residues. Trimming left V 1 base short and J 3 bases short, with 9 bases between. Germline CDR1 and CDR2: SNHLY and FYNNEI. The CDR3 nucleotides read TGTGCCAGCAGTGAAGTCCAAGGGGACTATGGCTACACCTTC. Translation: CASSEVQGDYGYTF.

The chain uses TRBV6-4 and TRBJ1-4; TRBD1 agrees at 10 bases. V gave up 3 bases and J gave up 6 bases; unmatched junction bases: 7. CDR1 and CDR2 from the germline V gene are MRHNA and SNTAGT. CDR3 size: 16 residues. As DNA, the CDR3 is TGTGCCAGCAGTGAATGGGACAGGGGATATCATGAAAAACTGTTTTTT. As protein: CASSEWDRGYHEKLFF.

This clone has more than one count but fewer than ten. V usage is TRBV5-1 and J usage is TRBJ1-4; D perhaps matches TRBD1 (6 bases). The CDR3 is 15 amino acids. Germline values: CDR1 SGHRS, CDR2 YFSETQ. Between the trimmed V and J ends, which lost 4 bases and 4 bases, there was a span of 14 bases. The CDR3 loop is CASSSTGSGNEKLFF. The CDR3 bases are TGCGCCAGCAGCAGTACAGGGTCGGGTAATGAAAAACTGTTTTTT.

This clone was counted many times. The rearrangement uses TRBV4-2 and TRBJ2-1; no reliable D call. Germline lookup yields CDR1 LGHNA and CDR2 YNFKEQ. This CDR3 comprises 15 residues. V was trimmed by 0 bases and J by 7 bases, leaving 13 bases between them. In DNA form, the CDR3 reads TGTGCCAGCAGCCAAGATTGGGCAGAAGAAAATGAGCAGTTCTTC. As protein: CASSQDWAEENEQFF.

The chain links TRBV9 to TRBJ1-1; D not certain. The germline V gene has CDR1 SGDLS and CDR2 YYNGEE. V was trimmed by 3 bases and J by 3 bases, leaving 12 bases between them. The CDR3 runs 14 residues. CDR3 loop: CASSATSSHTEAFF. CDR3 in DNA: TGTGCCAGCAGCGCCACGTCGAGCCACACTGAAGCTTTCTTT.

This clone showed up just once. The CDR3 DNA reads TGTGCCAGCAGCTTCGAAACAGGGGGTTTGTACGAGCAGTACTTC. Its translation is CASSFETGGLYEQYF. The V and J genes are TRBV7-6 and TRBJ2-7; 8 nucleotides line up with TRBD1. Per germline, CDR1 SGHVS and CDR2 FNYEAQ. The CDR3 has 15 residues. V lost 3 bases, J lost 4 bases, and 8 bases stayed unmatched. The variable domain in full, with the rest retrieved from reference TRBV7-6 and TRBJ2-7, is GAGVSQSPRYKVTKRGQDVALRCDPISGHVSLYWYRQALGQGPEFLTYFNYEAQQDKSGLPNDRFSAERPEGSISTLTIQRTEQRDSAMYRCASSFETGGLYEQYFGPGTRLTVT.

The CDR3 region is CASSLRLAGETQYF. The CDR3 DNA reads TGTGCCAGCAGCTTGCGACTAGCTGGGGAGACCCAGTACTTC. The chain is built from TRBV5-6 and TRBJ2-5, with TRBD2 matching over 7 bases. The CDR3 is 14 residues long. V gave up 1 base and J gave up 5 bases; unmatched junction bases: 5. Germline CDR1 is SGHDT and CDR2 is YYEEEE.

The V gene is TRBV4-2, the J gene TRBJ1-6; D is perhaps TRBD1 (5 bases). Germline assignment: CDR1 LGHNA and CDR2 YNFKEQ. The germline V and J ends were trimmed by 0 bases and 6 bases, with 9 bases remaining between them. The CDR3 is 15 amino acids. The CDR3 nucleotides are TGTGCCAGCAGCCAAGATGACAGCTTTAATTCACCCCTCCACTTT. Translation: CASSQDDSFNSPLHF.

The gene calls are TRBV5-1 and TRBJ1-4, with 10 positions matching TRBD1. Germline V lookup: CDR1 SGHRS, CDR2 YFSETQ. V lost 3 bases, J lost 1 base, and 3 bases stayed unmatched. The CDR3 has 16 residues. Written as DNA, the CDR3 is TGCGCCAGCAGCTCAGGGGACAGGGGAACTAATGAAAAACTGTTTTTT. Translated, it gives CASSSGDRGTNEKLFF.

The V and J genes are TRBV9 and TRBJ2-2; no reliable D call. Trimming shortened V by 1 base and J by 5 bases, and 6 bases separated the two germline ends. Looked up from germline, CDR1 is SGDLS and CDR2 is YYNGEE. There are 13 residues in the CDR3. As DNA, the CDR3 is TGTGCCAGCAGCGTATACGAGACCGGGGAGCTGTTTTTT. It is translated as CASSVYETGELFF. The full variable domain, rest sourced from reference TRBV9 and TRBJ2-2, is DSGVTQTPKHLITATGQRVTLRCSPRSGDLSVYWYQQSLDQGLQFLIQYYNGEERAKGNILERFSAQQFPDLHSELNLSSLELGDSALYFCASSVYETGELFFGEGSRLTVL.

V is TRBV4-2 and J is TRBJ2-7, with D uncertain. V gave up 0 bases and J gave up 6 bases, with 15 bases separating them. The CDR3 loop spans 15 amino acids. Germline V CDR1 and CDR2: LGHNA, YNFKEQ. The CDR3 is CASSQDLGGRSEQYF. The CDR3 DNA reads TGTGCCAGCAGCCAAGATCTAGGCGGTAGGTCCGAGCAGTACTTC.

The chain is built from TRBV19 and TRBJ2-3, with unresolved D. Germline CDR1 reads LNHDA; CDR2 reads SQIVND (reference sequence). The CDR3 is made up of 16 amino acids. V gave up 6 bases and J gave up 1 base, with 17 bases separating them. CDR3 residues: CASRSPGRVGTDTQYF. The DNA of the CDR3 is TGTGCCAGTAGATCCCCCGGTCGAGTGGGCACAGATACGCAGTATTTT.

This chain joins TRBV7-6 and TRBJ1-2; possible D gene TRBD1, 5 bases. Germline assignment: CDR1 SGHVS and CDR2 FNYEAQ. This CDR3 comprises 13 residues. Trimming took 1 base from V and 7 from J, leaving 10 bases between them. CDR3 nucleotides: TGTGCCAGCAGCTTAGGACAGCCACCTGGCTACACCTTC. Translation: CASSLGQPPGYTF. Complete variable domain (other parts from reference TRBV7-6 and TRBJ1-2): GAGVSQSPRYKVTKRGQDVALRCDPISGHVSLYWYRQALGQGPEFLTYFNYEAQQDKSGLPNDRFSAERPEGSISTLTIQRTEQRDSAMYRCASSLGQPPGYTFGSGTRLTVV.

The J gene is TRBJ1-1, the V gene TRBV19; D not resolved. Germline values: CDR1 LNHDA, CDR2 SQIVND (reference sequence). With 2 bases removed from V and 0 bases from J, the gap between germline ends came to 7 bases. The CDR3 is 14 amino acids. CDR3 region: CASSISVLNTEAFF. For the CDR3, the DNA is TGTGCCAGTAGTATAAGCGTCTTGAACACTGAAGCTTTCTTT.

This chain uses TRBV30 with TRBJ2-3; maybe TRBD2 (6 bases). The CDR3 contains 13 residues. V was trimmed by 2 bases and J by 1 base, leaving 7 bases between them. Germline-derived CDR1 and CDR2 are GTSNPN and SVGIG (reference sequence). The CDR3 spells CAWSWGGTDTQYF. The CDR3 DNA reads as TGTGCCTGGAGTTGGGGGGGCACAGATACGCAGTATTTT.

The V gene is TRBV7-2, the J gene TRBJ2-2, with 7 bases fitting TRBD2. This CDR3 has 15 amino acids. V gave up 5 bases and J gave up 3 bases; unmatched junction bases: 6. From germline, CDR1 is SGHTA and CDR2 FQGNSA. The CDR3 coding sequence is TGTGCCAGCAGCCCCGGGACTACTGACACCGGGGAGCTGTTTTTT. This translates into CASSPGTTDTGELFF.

The chain employs TRBV27 and TRBJ1-6; tentatively, D is TRBD1 (6 bases). The length of the CDR3 is 15 residues. Germline V gene sequence: CDR1 MNHEY, CDR2 SMNVEV (reference sequence). Trimming removed 2 bases from V and 7 bases from J, with 12 bases in between. The CDR3 reads CASSLIGTQNSPLHF. CDR3 in DNA: TGTGCCAGCAGTTTAATTGGGACACAGAATTCACCCCTCCACTTT.

This chain's CDR3 is CASSEAGVYGTYEQYF. The CDR3 nucleotides are TGTGCCAGCAGTGAAGCCGGGGTTTACGGGACCTACGAGCAGTACTTC. The chain is built from TRBV2 and TRBJ2-7, with D possibly being TRBD2 (5 bases). With 0 bases removed from V and 2 bases from J, the gap between germline ends came to 14 bases. The CDR3 length is 16 residues. Germline CDR1 is SNHLY and CDR2 is FYNNEI.

This clone showed up just once. The chain carries TRBV30 and TRBJ1-5; no definite D call. V lost 0 bases and J 3 bases, leaving 6 bases between the germline ends. Germline V CDR1 and CDR2: GTSNPN, SVGIG (reference sequence). This CDR3 is 13 amino acids long. The CDR3, as DNA: TGTGCCTGGAGTGTGTCAGACAATCAGCCCCAGCATTTT. This codes for CAWSVSDNQPQHF.

The chain uses TRBV18 and TRBJ1-4, with 7 bases aligning to TRBD1. V was pared by 8 bases and J by 8 bases, with 11 bases of the junction left unmatched. The CDR3 is 14 residues long. From germline, CDR1 is KGHSH and CDR2 LQKENI. The CDR3 sequence: CASTYDRADEKLFF. Here the CDR3 DNA reads TGTGCCAGCACATACGACAGGGCAGACGAAAAACTGTTTTTT.

The rearrangement uses TRBV7-9 and TRBJ2-5; possible D gene TRBD2, 6 bases. The CDR3 consists of 15 residues. Trimming shortened V by 0 bases and J by 1 base, and 9 bases separated the two germline ends. Germline V gives CDR1 SEHNR, CDR2 FQNEAQ (reference sequence). The CDR3 sequence is CASSLAAGGQETQYF. The CDR3 nucleotides are TGTGCCAGCAGCTTAGCGGCCGGGGGCCAAGAGACCCAGTACTTC.

V and J are TRBV27 and TRBJ2-7; 7 bases line up with TRBD1. Germline V lookup: CDR1 MNHEY, CDR2 SMNVEV (reference sequence). The CDR3 has 14 residues. Trimming took 5 bases from V and 4 from J; bases not matched to a gene: 8. The CDR3 sequence is CASSHGTDSYEQYF. In nucleotides, the CDR3 is TGTGCCAGCAGTCACGGGACAGATAGTTACGAGCAGTACTTC.

The chain combines TRBV9 with TRBJ1-1; maybe TRBD1 (6 bases). CDR3 length equals 14 residues. The V end lost 3 bases, the J end lost 5 bases, and 14 bases lay between the germline ends. CDR1 SGDLS and CDR2 YYNGEE come from the germline V gene. The CDR3 protein is CASSALAGETEAFF. CDR3 bases: TGTGCCAGCAGCGCCCTAGCAGGGGAAACTGAAGCTTTCTTT.

The chain links TRBV5-1 to TRBJ2-5, with D possibly TRBD2 on 5 matching bases. Trimming stripped 4 bases from V and 4 bases from J, with 20 bases between. The CDR3 spans 16 residues. CDR1 and CDR2 (germline): SGHRS, YFSETQ. The CDR3 protein is CASSTLTSGGGETQYF. CDR3 nucleotide sequence: TGCGCCAGCAGCACCTTAACAAGCGGCGGAGGAGAGACCCAGTACTTC.